The rows below give T cell receptor beta chains drawn from one sample of a study of glioma-infiltrating T cells after dendritic cell vaccination. Clones were read by immunoSEQ multiplex PCR, and TCRdb kept only the in-frame ones, dropping some. The sample holds 85,000 or so clones, roughly 85% seen once. Sample: blood, taken after dendritic cell vaccination. Source of these receptors: a human donor with glioblastoma. Each CDR3 is given with its conserved first and last residue. The D gene is left open where the match is weak. Not every row has a clone size; where given, it reads once, few, many or a size class.

clone_size,d_call,v_call,j_call,cdr3_aa,cdr3_nt
NA,TRBD2,TRBV7-2,TRBJ2-5,CASSSRLAGGQETQYF,TGTGCCAGCAGCTCCCGACTAGCGGGGGGGCAAGAGACCCAGTACTTC
NA,NA,TRBV7-2,TRBJ2-2,CASSLDMVRTGELFF,TGTGCCAGCAGCTTAGACATGGTCCGCACCGGGGAGCTGTTTTTT
NA,TRBD2,TRBV6-5,TRBJ2-7,CASSYVGAGGSYEQYF,TGTGCCAGCAGTTACGTGGGAGCGGGGGGCTCCTACGAGCAGTACTTC
NA,TRBD1,TRBV5-4,TRBJ1-2,CASSLGQGFNYGYTF,TGTGCCAGCAGCTTGGGACAGGGTTTTAACTATGGCTACACCTTC
NA,NA,TRBV5-4,TRBJ1-1,CASSSAYSVEAFF,TGTGCCAGCAGCTCAGCCTACAGTGTCGAAGCTTTCTTT
NA,TRBD1,TRBV6-1,TRBJ2-7,CASSEPGQGAYEQYF,TGTGCCAGCAGTGAACCGGGACAGGGGGCCTACGAGCAGTACTTC
NA,NA,TRBV4-3,TRBJ1-6,CASSQDRGFNSPLHF,TGCGCCAGCAGCCAAGACAGGGGATTCAATTCACCCCTCCACTTT
NA,TRBD1,TRBV7-6,TRBJ1-5,CASSLGQGSQPQHF,TGTGCCAGCAGCCTAGGACAGGGTAGTCAGCCCCAGCATTTT
NA,NA,TRBV2,TRBJ1-4,CASSPVSTNEKLFF,TGTGCCAGCAGTCCTGTATCAACTAATGAAAAACTGTTTTTT
NA,TRBD2,TRBV6-1,TRBJ2-7,CASSDSGGAYEQYF,TGTGCCAGCAGTGATAGCGGGGGGGCTTATGAGCAGTACTTC
NA,NA,TRBV7-2,TRBJ2-7,CASSLMDGVSEQYF,TGTGCCAGCAGCTTAATGGACGGGGTCAGCGAGCAGTACTTC
NA,TRBD1,TRBV2,TRBJ1-2,CASSEQIYRDRGYGYTF,TGTGCCAGCAGTGAACAGATCTACCGGGACAGGGGCTATGGCTACACCTTC
NA,TRBD2,TRBV9,TRBJ2-3,CASSVEAGVSTDTQYF,TGTGCCAGCAGCGTAGAAGCGGGGGTTAGCACAGATACGCAGTATTTT
NA,NA,TRBV27,TRBJ1-6,CASKPTNLSPLHF,TGTGCCAGCAAGCCCACGAACCTATCACCCCTCCACTTT
NA,TRBD2,TRBV5-6,TRBJ2-7,CASSLPSGEQYF,TGTGCCAGCAGCTTGCCTAGCGGCGAGCAGTACTTC
NA,NA,TRBV11-2,TRBJ2-2,CASRGRMWTGELFF,TGTGCCAGCAGGGGGCGCATGTGGACCGGGGAGCTGTTTTTT
NA,NA,TRBV19,TRBJ2-3,CASSIWGGPNTQYF,TGTGCCAGTAGTATATGGGGGGGGCCAAATACGCAGTATTTT
NA,NA,TRBV10-3,TRBJ2-5,CAIRGRLEETQYF,TGTGCCATCAGGGGGCGGTTGGAGGAGACCCAGTACTTC
NA,TRBD2,TRBV4-2,TRBJ2-5,CASSAFLAGGLQLYF,TGTGCCAGCAGCGCCTTTCTGGCGGGAGGGCTCCAGTTGTACTTC
NA,NA,TRBV28,TRBJ2-1,CASSLSGQGWGHEQFF,TGTGCCAGCAGTTTATCCGGGCAGGGGTGGGGCCATGAGCAGTTCTTC
NA,NA,TRBV19,TRBJ2-2,CASSIGQATGELFF,TGTGCCAGTAGTATAGGACAGGCCACCGGGGAGCTGTTTTTT
NA,NA,TRBV28,TRBJ2-5,CASSFGKLRETQYF,TGTGCCAGCAGTTTTGGAAAGTTGAGGGAGACCCAGTACTTC
NA,TRBD1,TRBV30,TRBJ1-2,CAWREMGQAKGNYGYTF,TGTGCCTGGAGAGAAATGGGACAGGCCAAGGGAAACTATGGCTACACCTTC
NA,NA,TRBV2,TRBJ2-5,CASTSSTTPQETQYF,TGTGCCAGCACTTCCTCGACTACCCCACAAGAGACCCAGTACTTC
NA,TRBD1,TRBV7-8,TRBJ1-3,CASSPRQGTALGNTIYF,TGTGCCAGCAGCCCTCGACAGGGGACGGCGCTGGGAAACACCATATATTTT
NA,NA,TRBV28,TRBJ2-2,CASIRGARNIGELFF,TGTGCCAGCATTCGCGGGGCGCGGAATATCGGGGAGCTGTTTTTT
NA,NA,TRBV28,TRBJ2-3,CASSPNSGGGTDTQYF,TGTGCCAGCAGTCCGAATTCTGGCGGGGGCACAGATACGCAGTATTTT
once,TRBD1,TRBV4-3,TRBJ1-2,CASSQDRFTGTAPNYGYTF,TGCGCCAGCAGCCAAGATCGATTTACCGGGACAGCCCCTAACTATGGCTACACCTTC
NA,NA,TRBV11-3,TRBJ2-3,CASSSRSDTQYF,TGTGCCAGCAGCTCCCGTTCGGATACGCAGTATTTT
NA,NA,TRBV19,TRBJ2-5,CASSQSGVGSGETQYF,TGTGCCAGTAGTCAGTCGGGTGTTGGCTCAGGGGAGACCCAGTACTTC
NA,TRBD2,TRBV5-4,TRBJ2-1,CASSLELAGVNEQFF,TGTGCCAGCAGCTTGGAACTAGCGGGAGTCAATGAGCAGTTCTTC
NA,NA,TRBV7-9,TRBJ2-5,CASSLVAGLETQYF,TGTGCCAGCAGCTTAGTTGCAGGCTTGGAGACCCAGTACTTC
NA,NA,TRBV7-8,TRBJ1-2,CASSTTQGIRITNYGYTF,TGTGCCAGCAGCACAACACAGGGCATAAGAATAACAAACTATGGCTACACCTTC
NA,NA,TRBV5-1,TRBJ2-3,CASSLVRFSTDTQYF,TGCGCCAGCAGCTTGGTGCGCTTTAGCACAGATACGCAGTATTTT
once,TRBD2,TRBV27,TRBJ2-7,CASSLKAGVDEQYF,TGTGCCAGCAGTTTAAAAGCGGGAGTTGACGAGCAGTACTTC
NA,NA,TRBV7-2,TRBJ2-7,CASSSMGGRTASYEQYF,TGTGCCAGCAGCTCCATGGGAGGGAGGACAGCGTCCTACGAGCAGTACTTC
NA,TRBD1,TRBV19,TRBJ1-5,CASRDIGQAGQPQHF,TGTGCCAGTAGGGATATCGGACAGGCGGGTCAGCCCCAGCATTTT
once,NA,TRBV21-1,TRBJ1-1,CASRQDIATIRTEAFF,TGTGCCAGCAGACAGGATATAGCTACAATTCGCACTGAAGCTTTCTTT
NA,TRBD1,TRBV7-9,TRBJ1-1,CASSISETRDRAMNTEAFF,TGTGCCAGCAGCATATCTGAAACCCGGGACAGAGCGATGAACACTGAAGCTTTCTTT
few,NA,TRBV19,TRBJ1-5,CASSARRAAQPQHF,TGTGCCAGTAGTGCCCGCAGGGCGGCACAGCCCCAGCATTTT
NA,NA,TRBV7-9,TRBJ1-3,CASSTTGWRNTIYF,TGTGCCAGCAGCACCACAGGGTGGAGAAACACCATATATTTT
NA,TRBD1,TRBV14,TRBJ1-2,CASSPRTGYGYTF,TGTGCCAGCAGCCCTCGGACAGGCTATGGCTACACCTTC
NA,NA,TRBV7-9,TRBJ2-3,CASRLAAEGTSTDTQYF,TGTGCCAGCAGATTAGCAGCGGAGGGAACTAGCACAGATACGCAGTATTTT
NA,TRBD1,TRBV7-6,TRBJ1-5,CASSQEGGRNNQPQHF,TGTGCCAGCAGCCAAGAAGGGGGCAGGAACAATCAGCCCCAGCATTTT
NA,NA,TRBV6-5,TRBJ1-1,CASSRTADTEAFF,TGTGCCAGCAGTCGGACAGCTGACACTGAAGCTTTCTTT
NA,NA,TRBV4-3,TRBJ2-7,CASSHTSGVYRQYF,TGCGCCAGCAGCCATACCTCGGGAGTATACCGGCAGTACTTC
NA,TRBD1,TRBV9,TRBJ2-7,CASSAGGQGTYEQYF,TGTGCCAGCAGCGCCGGGGGACAGGGGACCTACGAGCAGTACTTC
NA,TRBD2,TRBV27,TRBJ2-2,CASSLPAGGHTGELFF,TGTGCCAGCAGTTTACCAGCGGGAGGGCACACCGGGGAGCTGTTTTTT
NA,NA,TRBV2,TRBJ1-5,CASSEFGLPNNQPQHF,TGTGCCAGCAGTGAATTCGGTCTACCCAACAATCAGCCCCAGCATTTT
NA,NA,TRBV28,TRBJ1-5,CASSLRDQPQHF,TGTGCCAGCAGTTTGAGAGATCAGCCCCAGCATTTT
once,TRBD1,TRBV4-1,TRBJ1-4,CASLGTVEKLFF,TGCGCCAGCCTTGGGACAGTGGAAAAACTGTTTTTT
NA,TRBD1,TRBV7-9,TRBJ1-2,CASSPAGTGGELYGYTF,TGTGCCAGCAGCCCCGCCGGGACAGGGGGGGAACTCTATGGCTACACCTTC
NA,NA,TRBV5-1,TRBJ1-2,CASSPFASPGGYTF,TGCGCCAGCAGCCCCTTTGCATCCCCGGGGGGCTACACCTTC